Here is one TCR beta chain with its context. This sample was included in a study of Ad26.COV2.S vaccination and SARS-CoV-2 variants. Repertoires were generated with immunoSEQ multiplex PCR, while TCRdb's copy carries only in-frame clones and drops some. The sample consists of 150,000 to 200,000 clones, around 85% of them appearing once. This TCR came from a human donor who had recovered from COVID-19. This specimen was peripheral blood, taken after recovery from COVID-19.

The chain's CDR3 is CASSFGTGGYNEQFF. The DNA for the CDR3 is TGTGCCAGCAGCTTCGGGACAGGGGGTTACAATGAGCAGTTCTTC. The V call is TRBV11-1, the J call TRBJ2-1, with 11 bases fitting TRBD1. The CDR3 sequence is 15 residues long. The ends lost 3 bases at V and 4 bases at J; junction bases unmatched: 2. Looked up from germline, CDR1 is SGHAT and CDR2 is FQDESV (reference sequence).